This T cell receptor beta chain was profiled in a study of blood T cell repertoires in COVID-19. Looking at the study overall: From the United States, Italy and Spain came samples of acute and convalescent COVID-19. From T cells, B-cell-depleted T cells, or PBMCs came the material, which was cDNA or gDNA.

Authors' data handling: By means of reference gene primer amplification, nucleated cell counts were estimated. This table comes from immunoSEQ multiplex PCR, and its TCRdb copy is limited to in-frame clones, with some not included. That table gives V, J and clone size, and the DNA gave D and trimming. The table includes 63,000 or so clones, nearly 85% detected once. Per germline, CDR1 SGHRS and CDR2 YFSETQ. The V and J ends lost 4 bases and 8 bases respectively, with 13 bases between them. The CDR3 spans 14 residues. The sequenced material came from peripheral blood. This receptor was taken from a human donor in a cohort sampled during active COVID-19. The V and J genes are TRBV5-1 and TRBJ1-6; the D gene is possibly TRBD1 (5 bases). CDR3 amino acids: CASSGTVKDSPLHF. The CDR3 DNA sequence: TGCGCCAGCAGCGGGACTGTGAAAGATTCACCCCTCCACTTT.